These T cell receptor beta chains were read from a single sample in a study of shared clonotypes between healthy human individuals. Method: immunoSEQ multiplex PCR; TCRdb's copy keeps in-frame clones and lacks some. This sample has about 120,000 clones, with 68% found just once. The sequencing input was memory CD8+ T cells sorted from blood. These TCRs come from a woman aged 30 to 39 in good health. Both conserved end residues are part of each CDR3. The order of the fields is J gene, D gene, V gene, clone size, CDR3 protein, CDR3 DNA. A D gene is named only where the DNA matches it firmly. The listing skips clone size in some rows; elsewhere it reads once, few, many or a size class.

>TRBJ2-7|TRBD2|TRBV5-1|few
CASSLVRGRGYEQYF
TGCGCCAGCAGCTTGGTGCGCGGGAGAGGGTACGAGCAGTACTTC
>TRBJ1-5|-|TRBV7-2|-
CASSLVGQPQHF
TGTGCCAGCAGCTTAGTTGGTCAGCCCCAGCATTTT
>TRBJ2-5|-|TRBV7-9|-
CASSFQADQETQYF
TGTGCCAGCAGCTTCCAAGCTGACCAAGAGACCCAGTACTTC
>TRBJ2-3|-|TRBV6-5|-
CASSYSPGGTDTQYF
TGTGCCAGCAGTTACTCACCGGGGGGCACAGATACGCAGTATTTT
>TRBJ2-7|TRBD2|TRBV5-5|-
CASSSTSGSREQYF
TGTGCCAGCAGCTCAACTAGCGGGAGTAGAGAGCAGTACTTC
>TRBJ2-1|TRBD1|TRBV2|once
CASSTGTGVYNEQFF
TGTGCCAGCAGTACCGGGACAGGGGTCTACAATGAGCAGTTCTTC
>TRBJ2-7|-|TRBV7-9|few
CASSSNTGTTYEQYF
TGTGCCAGCAGCTCAAATACCGGGACCACATACGAGCAGTACTTC
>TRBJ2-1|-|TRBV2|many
CASSELFDNEQFF
TGTGCCAGCAGTGAACTGTTTGACAATGAGCAGTTCTTC
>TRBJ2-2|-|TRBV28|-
CASFTGFIAGELFF
TGTGCCAGCTTTACGGGATTCATTGCCGGGGAGCTGTTTTTT
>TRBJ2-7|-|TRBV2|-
CASSDVEKTYEQYF
TGTGCCAGCAGTGATGTAGAGAAGACTTACGAGCAGTACTTC
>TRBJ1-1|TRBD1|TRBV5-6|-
CASRPRSTGSTEAFF
TGTGCCAGCAGGCCTCGGTCGACAGGGAGCACTGAAGCTTTCTTT
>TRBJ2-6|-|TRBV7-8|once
CASSLSAGRSGANVLTF
TGTGCCAGCAGCTTAAGCGCAGGGAGGAGTGGGGCCAACGTCCTGACTTTC
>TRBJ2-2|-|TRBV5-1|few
CASSLVVGELFF
TGCGCCAGCAGCTTGGTTGTCGGGGAGCTGTTTTTT
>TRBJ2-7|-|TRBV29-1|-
CSVLGRATYEQYF
TGCAGCGTTCTGGGCAGAGCCACCTACGAGCAGTACTTC
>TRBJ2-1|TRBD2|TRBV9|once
CASGGGPGGGEQFF
TGTGCCAGCGGGGGAGGGCCGGGAGGAGGTGAGCAGTTCTTC
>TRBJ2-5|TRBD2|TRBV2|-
CASKKLADKEDQYF
TGTGCCAGCAAAAAACTAGCGGATAAAGAGGACCAGTACTTC